The clone carrying this T cell receptor (beta chain) has just a few counts. These data are taken from a study of T-cell memory formation after mild COVID-19. Study information: Largely, the TCR clusters proved donor specific.

TCRdb itself ran the 5' RACE reads through MiXCR, one entry per CDR3 protein. This table has approximately 350,000 distinct CDR3 sequences, approximately 13% appearing once. This CDR3 comprises 13 residues. Germline assignment: CDR1 SEHNR and CDR2 FQNEAQ (reference sequence). J was trimmed by 7 bases and V by 6 bases; bases with no gene match: 7. Sequenced input: PBMCs or a T cell subset sorted from them (not recorded which). The V gene is TRBV7-9, the J gene TRBJ2-7; 9 bases are shared with TRBD1. This clonotype was sampled from a man aged 18 to 35 who had mild COVID-19 (a few samples of this study predate the infection). Cell type and time point are not known. Written as DNA, the CDR3 is TGTGCCAGCAGATTGGGACAGGGCAAAGAGCAGTACGTC. It encodes CASRLGQGKEQYV.